This is a list of T cell receptor beta chains from one sample in a study of blood T cell repertoires in COVID-19. TCRdb's copy holds only in-frame clones and misses some; the assay was immunoSEQ multiplex PCR. The table has more than 300,000 clones, around 90% seen once; the top ten hold around 6%. Specimen: PBMCs or T cells enriched from blood (not recorded which). These TCRs come from a woman aged 25 to 45 who had recovered from COVID-19. Both conserved end residues are part of each CDR3.

TRBV7-9,TRBJ2-3,CASSARQPTSTDTQYF
TRBV6-5,TRBJ2-7,CASSRAGAVSYEQYF
TRBV5-5,TRBJ1-5,CASSLWTGVNQPQHF
TRBV5-8,TRBJ2-7,CASSLSVTGEVGNYEQYF
TRBV19,TRBJ1-5,CASRRTDRINQPQHF
TRBV10-1,TRBJ1-1,CASSEQTGGGSTAFF
TRBV20-1,TRBJ1-4,CSASGDSEKLFF
TRBV7-2,TRBJ1-2,CASSRGQGYGYTF
TRBV2,TRBJ1-2,CAGSRDRTFCTF
TRBV19,TRBJ2-7,CASSTRTSRIYEQYF
TRBV21-1,TRBJ1-6,CASSKVHRSDSPLHF
TRBV6-4,TRBJ1-3,CASSDTPGQGASGNTIYF
TRBV6-1,TRBJ1-5,CASSELGQNQPQHF
TRBV2,TRBJ1-5,CASSLGAPGQPQHF
TRBV30,TRBJ2-2,CAWSVGGSGELFF
TRBV5-1,TRBJ1-3,CASSLGGPGATIYF
TRBV2,TRBJ2-3,CASRQLAGTDTQYF
TRBV12-3/TRBV12-4,TRBJ2-1,CASSLSRDEQFF
TRBV6-1,TRBJ1-6,CASSESGGRNSPLHF
TRBV6-5,TRBJ2-7,CASGEWAEQYF
TRBV18,TRBJ2-7,CASSPRTGLSYEQYF
TRBV4-2,TRBJ1-2,CASSQGQGNGYTF
TRBV6-5,TRBJ1-1,CASTSPGGNPEAFF
TRBV27,TRBJ2-7,CASSSQTYEQYF
TRBV3-1/TRBV3-2,TRBJ1-1,CASSKPQGGPLTEAFF
TRBV6-1,TRBJ1-2,CASSEAWAVGYTF
TRBV5-1,TRBJ1-2,CASSSGTGGFGYTF
TRBV29-1,TRBJ1-2,CSVEDLGGAVFFGGYTF
TRBV2,TRBJ2-1,CASSEIADFYNEQFF
TRBV13,TRBJ1-5,CASSLSGGSNQPQHF
TRBV19,TRBJ2-1,CASSQRTILGHEQFF
TRBV3-1/TRBV3-2,TRBJ1-3,CASSQESSNSGNTIYF
TRBV10-2,TRBJ2-1,CASSELAGGDGLFF
TRBV2,TRBJ1-6,CASRGDITTSPLHF
TRBV5-1,TRBJ1-2,CASSLDQGADYGYTF
TRBV2,TRBJ1-1,CASSEGGFAGVSEAFF
TRBV6-5,TRBJ1-5,CASSPGQGHQPQHF